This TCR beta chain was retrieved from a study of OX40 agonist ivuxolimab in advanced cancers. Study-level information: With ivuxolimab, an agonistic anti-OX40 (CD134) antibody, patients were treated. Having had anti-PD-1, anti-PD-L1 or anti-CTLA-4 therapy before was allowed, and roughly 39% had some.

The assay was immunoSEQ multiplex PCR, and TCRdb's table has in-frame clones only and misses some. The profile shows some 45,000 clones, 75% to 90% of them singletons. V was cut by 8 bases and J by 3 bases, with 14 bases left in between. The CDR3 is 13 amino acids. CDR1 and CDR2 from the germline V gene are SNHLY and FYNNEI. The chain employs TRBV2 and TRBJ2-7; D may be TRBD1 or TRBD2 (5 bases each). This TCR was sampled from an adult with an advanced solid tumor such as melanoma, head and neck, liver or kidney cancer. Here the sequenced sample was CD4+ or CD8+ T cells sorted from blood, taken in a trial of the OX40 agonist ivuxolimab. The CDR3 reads CASYRDVNYEQYF. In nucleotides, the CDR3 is TGTGCCAGCTACCGGGACGTAAACTACGAGCAGTACTTC.